The 15 T cell receptor beta chains given below trace back to one sample, sequenced in a study of post-analysis software for immune sequencing data. Findings of the study overall: Comparison of patients with controls showed roughly five TRBV segments more frequent in patients, TRBV5-6, TRBV5-1 and TRBV20-1 among them.

Prepared TCR beta cDNA libraries contained unique molecular identifiers. TCRdb re-called the PCR reads through MiXCR, storing one row per CDR3 protein. The data contain roughly 730,000 distinct CDR3 sequences, about 32% of them singletons. Their specific antigens are unknown. The sequenced sample consisted of blood. Every receptor here comes from a girl aged 5 to 17 with multiple sclerosis.

This clonotype appeared a few times. The chain couples TRBV29-1 to TRBJ2-5; a weak D match, TRBD2 (5 bases). Trimming stripped 4 bases from V and 1 base from J, with 7 bases between. CDR1 and CDR2 from the germline V gene are SQVTM and ANQGSEA. This CDR3 contains 12 residues. CDR3 coding DNA: TGCAGCGTTGGGGAGCTCCAAGAGACCCAGTACTTC. Encoded protein: CSVGELQETQYF.

About this clonotype itself: A much larger clone differs from this one at a single base, so this may be a read error. This sequence joins TRBV10-3 and TRBJ2-2, with D possibly matching TRBD2 (6 bases). The germline CDR1 and CDR2 sequences are ENHRY and SYGVKD. The CDR3 is made up of 15 amino acids. CDR3 region: CANSEGGRNTGELFF. The CDR3, as DNA: TGTGCCAACAGTGAGGGAGGCAGAAACACCGGGGAGCTGTTTTTT.

The rearrangement uses TRBV28 and TRBJ1-2; 7 bases match TRBD1. V was clipped by 4 bases and J by 0 bases; unmatched bases: 8. Germline lookup yields CDR1 MDHEN and CDR2 SYDVKM. This CDR3 has 16 amino acids. The CDR3 loop reads CASSSSDRPPNYGYTF. For the CDR3, the DNA is TGTGCCAGCAGTTCCTCGGACAGGCCCCCTAACTATGGCTACACCTTC.

This clonotype was counted between two and nine times. The chain combines TRBV20-1 with TRBJ2-3; 10 bases align to TRBD1. Germline-derived CDR1 and CDR2 are DFQATT and SNEGSKA (reference sequence). Unmatched junction bases numbered 5, after V lost 3 bases and J lost 5 bases. CDR3 length: 14 amino acids. CDR3: CSARGDRGRDTQYF. CDR3 DNA sequence: TGCAGTGCTAGGGGGGACAGGGGAAGAGATACGCAGTATTTT.

The chain employs TRBV4-3 and TRBJ2-7; the match to TRBD2 covers 7 bases. The junction had 5 bases not matched to a gene; V was cut back by 0 bases and J by 3 bases. CDR3 length: 15 residues. From germline, CDR1 is LGHNA and CDR2 YSLEER. CDR3 amino acids: CASSQEGGSIYEQYF. CDR3 sequence (DNA): TGCGCCAGCAGCCAAGAGGGAGGGAGTATCTACGAGCAGTACTTC.

The table lists this clonotype with a few counts. The chain links TRBV7-9 to TRBJ2-7; D is possibly TRBD2 (6 bases). The J call is uncertain, as TRBJ2-4 better fits the DNA end. Per the germline V gene, CDR1 is SEHNR and CDR2 is FQNEAQ (reference sequence). The length of the CDR3 is 12 residues. CDR3 coding DNA: TGTGCCAGCAGCTTGGGGGGATACATTCAGTACTTC. It encodes CASSLGGYIQYF.

This clonotype turned up a few times. This sequence joins TRBV11-2 and TRBJ2-5; tentatively, D is TRBD1 (5 bases). The CDR3 runs 13 residues. Germline V gene sequence: CDR1 SGHAT, CDR2 FQNNGV. Trimming took 8 bases from V and 5 from J, leaving 15 bases between them. The DNA of the CDR3 is TGTGCCAGCGAACCGTCAGGGCAGGAGACCCAGTACTTC. It codes for CASEPSGQETQYF. The full variable domain, completed using reference TRBV11-2 and TRBJ2-5, is EAGVAQSPRYKIIEKRQSVAFWCNPISGHATLYWYQQILGQGPKLLIQFQNNGVVDDSQLPKDRFSAERLKGVDSTLKIQPAKLEDSAVYLCASEPSGQETQYFGPGTRLLVL.

This chain uses TRBV7-2 with TRBJ1-1, with D perhaps matching TRBD1 (6 bases). The CDR3 spans 17 residues. Germline V gene sequence: CDR1 SGHTA, CDR2 FQGNSA. Trimming stripped 4 bases from V and 1 base from J, with 19 bases between. CDR3 bases: TGTGCCAGCAGCTCCGGGGGGATGGGACACACGAACACTGAAGCTTTCTTT. It is translated as CASSSGGMGHTNTEAFF. Full variable domain (rest looked up from reference TRBV7-2 and TRBJ1-1): GAGVSQSPSNKVTEKGKDVELRCDPISGHTALYWYRQSLGQGLEFLIYFQGNSAPDKSGLPSDRFSAERTGGSVSTLTIQRTQQEDSAVYLCASSSGGMGHTNTEAFFGQGTRLTVV.

The chain employs TRBV7-9 and TRBJ2-5; the D is unclear. Trimming removed 0 bases from V and 2 bases from J, with 7 bases in between. The CDR3 runs 14 residues. Per the germline V gene, CDR1 is SEHNR and CDR2 is FQNEAQ (reference sequence). CDR3 amino acids: CASSLAEFQETQYF. The CDR3 DNA reads as TGTGCCAGCAGCTTAGCGGAGTTTCAAGAGACCCAGTACTTC. Looking up the rest from reference TRBV7-9 and TRBJ2-5 gives the full variable domain: DTGVSQNPRHKITKRGQNVTFRCDPISEHNRLYWYRQTLGQGPEFLTYFQNEAQLEKSRLLSDRFSAERPKGSFSTLEIQRTEQGDSAMYLCASSLAEFQETQYFGPGTRLLVL.

This clonotype was detected only a few times. CDR3 sequence reads: CASTKGATNEKLFF. In nucleotides, the CDR3 is TGTGCCAGCACCAAGGGAGCAACTAATGAAAAACTGTTTTTT. The genes are TRBV6-5 and TRBJ1-4; D not certain. The germline V gene encodes CDR1 MNHEY and CDR2 SVGAGI. Trimming left V 7 bases short and J 0 bases short, with 9 bases between. The CDR3 totals 14 residues.

The chain uses TRBV10-3 and TRBJ2-7; D may be TRBD1 or TRBD2 (6 bases each). CDR1 and CDR2 (germline): ENHRY, SYGVKD. Trimming pared 8 bases from V and 6 bases from J, leaving 17 bases between. The CDR3 totals 13 residues. The CDR3 coding sequence is TGTGCCATCGCCGGGGGCGCGTCGTCCGAGCAGTACTTC. Its protein is CAIAGGASSEQYF.

This clonotype turned up a few times. The V and J genes are TRBV25-1 and TRBJ2-5; D is ambiguous. There are 13 residues in the CDR3. Trimming took 2 bases from V and 4 from J, leaving 8 bases between them. Germline V lookup: CDR1 MGHDK, CDR2 SYGVNS. The CDR3, as DNA: TGTGCCAGCAGTGAAGAGGCTGGAGAGACCCAGTACTTC. Its protein product is CASSEEAGETQYF. Filled out from reference TRBV25-1 and TRBJ2-5, the complete variable domain reads EADIYQTPRYLVIGTGKKITLECSQTMGHDKMYWYQQDPGMELHLIHYSYGVNSTEKGDLSSESTVSRIRTEHFPLTLESARPSHTSQYLCASSEEAGETQYFGPGTRLLVL.

CDR3 bases: TGTGCCAGCAGCCAAGCGCGACAGCCGCTTTCCTATGGCTACACCTTC. Its protein product is CASSQARQPLSYGYTF. The chain uses TRBV3-1 and TRBJ1-2; a weak D match, TRBD1 (5 bases). The CDR3 contains 16 residues. Germline-derived CDR1 and CDR2 are LGHDT and YNNKEL (reference sequence). Between the trimmed V and J ends, which lost 1 base and 4 bases, there was a span of 16 bases.

This chain uses TRBV7-2 with TRBJ2-7; 14 bases agree with TRBD2. The J call could be wrong; TRBJ2-5 is a better fit for the DNA end. The CDR3 is 16 residues long. CDR1 SGHTA and CDR2 FQGNSA come from the germline V gene. In DNA form, the CDR3 reads TGTGCCAGCAGCGAGGGACTAGCGGGGGCAAGGAAGACCCAGTACTTC. Protein: CASSEGLAGARKTQYF.

The chain is built from TRBV20-1 and TRBJ2-7; D is unclear. V was cut by 2 bases and J by 3 bases, with 8 bases left in between. The CDR3 runs 12 residues. Germline V gene data show CDR1 as DFQATT and CDR2 as SNEGSKA (reference sequence). CDR3 amino acids: CSARPDGYEQYF. As DNA, the CDR3 is TGCAGTGCTAGACCGGACGGCTACGAGCAGTACTTC.